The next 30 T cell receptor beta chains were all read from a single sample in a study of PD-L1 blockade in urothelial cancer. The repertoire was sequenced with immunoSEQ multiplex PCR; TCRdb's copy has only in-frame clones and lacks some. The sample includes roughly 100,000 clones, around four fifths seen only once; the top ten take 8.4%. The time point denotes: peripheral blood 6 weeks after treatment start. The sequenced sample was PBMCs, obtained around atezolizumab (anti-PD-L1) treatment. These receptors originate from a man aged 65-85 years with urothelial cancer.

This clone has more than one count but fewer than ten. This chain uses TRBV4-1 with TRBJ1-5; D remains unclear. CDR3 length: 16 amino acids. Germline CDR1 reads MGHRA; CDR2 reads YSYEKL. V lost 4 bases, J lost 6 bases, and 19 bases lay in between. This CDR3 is CASSRTRIRSVQPQHF. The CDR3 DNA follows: TGCGCCAGCAGCCGAACTCGTATTAGGAGTGTTCAGCCCCAGCATTTT.

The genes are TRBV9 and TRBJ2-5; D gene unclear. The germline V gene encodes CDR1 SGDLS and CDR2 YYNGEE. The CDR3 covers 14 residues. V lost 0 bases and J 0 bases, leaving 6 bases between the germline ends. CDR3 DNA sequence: TGTGCCAGCAGCGTAGACGCGTACCAAGAGACCCAGTACTTC. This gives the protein CASSVDAYQETQYF.

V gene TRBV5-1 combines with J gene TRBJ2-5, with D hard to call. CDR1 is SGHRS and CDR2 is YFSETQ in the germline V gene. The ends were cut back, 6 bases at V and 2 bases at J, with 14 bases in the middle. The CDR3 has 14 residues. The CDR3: CASTNWAFQETQYF. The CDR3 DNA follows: TGCGCCAGCACTAATTGGGCTTTTCAAGAGACCCAGTACTTC. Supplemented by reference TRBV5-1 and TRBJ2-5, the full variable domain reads KAGVTQTPRYLIKTRGQQVTLSCSPISGHRSVSWYQQTPGQGLQFLFEYFSETQRNKGNFPGRFSGRQFSNSRSEMNVSTLELGDSALYLCASTNWAFQETQYFGPGTRLLVL.

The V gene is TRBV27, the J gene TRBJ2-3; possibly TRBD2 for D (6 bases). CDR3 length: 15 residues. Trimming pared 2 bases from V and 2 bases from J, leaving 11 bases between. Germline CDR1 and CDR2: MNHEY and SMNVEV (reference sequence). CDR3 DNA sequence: TGTGCCAGCAGTTTACTTGCGGGGAACACAGATACGCAGTATTTT. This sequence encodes CASSLLAGNTDTQYF.

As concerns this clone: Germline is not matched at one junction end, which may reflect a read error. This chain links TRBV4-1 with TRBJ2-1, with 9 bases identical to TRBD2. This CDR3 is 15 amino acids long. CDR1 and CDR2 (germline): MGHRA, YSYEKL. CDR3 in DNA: TGCGCCAGCAGGCAAGCGGGGGGAGCTTACAATGAGCAGTTCTTC. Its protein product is CASRQAGGAYNEQFF.

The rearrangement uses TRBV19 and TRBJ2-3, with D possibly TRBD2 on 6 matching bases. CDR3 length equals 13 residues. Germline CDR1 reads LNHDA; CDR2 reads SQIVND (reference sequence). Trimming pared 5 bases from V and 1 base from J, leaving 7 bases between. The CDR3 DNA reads TGTGCCAGTAGTGGGACTGGCACAGATACGCAGTATTTT. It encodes CASSGTGTDTQYF.

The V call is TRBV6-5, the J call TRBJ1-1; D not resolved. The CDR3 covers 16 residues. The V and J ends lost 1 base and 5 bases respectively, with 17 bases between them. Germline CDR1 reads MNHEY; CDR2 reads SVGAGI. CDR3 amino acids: CASSYWIGSGKTEAFF. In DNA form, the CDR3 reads TGTGCCAGCAGTTACTGGATCGGATCAGGAAAGACTGAAGCTTTCTTT.

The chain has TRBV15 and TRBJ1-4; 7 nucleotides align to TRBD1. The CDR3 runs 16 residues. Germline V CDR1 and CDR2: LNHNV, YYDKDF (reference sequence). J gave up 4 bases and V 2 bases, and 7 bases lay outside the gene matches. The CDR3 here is CATSRHNRGLNEKLFF. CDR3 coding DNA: TGTGCCACCAGCAGACACAATAGGGGGCTTAATGAAAAACTGTTTTTT.

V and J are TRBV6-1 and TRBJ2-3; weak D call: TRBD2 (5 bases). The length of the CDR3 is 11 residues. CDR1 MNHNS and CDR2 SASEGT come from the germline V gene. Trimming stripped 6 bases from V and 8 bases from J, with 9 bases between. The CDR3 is CASSQAATQYF. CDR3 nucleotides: TGTGCCAGCAGCCAAGCGGCTACGCAGTATTTT.

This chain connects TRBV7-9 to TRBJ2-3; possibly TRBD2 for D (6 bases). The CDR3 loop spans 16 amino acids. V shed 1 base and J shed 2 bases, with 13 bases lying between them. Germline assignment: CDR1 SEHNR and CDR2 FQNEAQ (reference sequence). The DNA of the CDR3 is TGTGCCAGCAGCTTAGGGGACTCCATCCTCACAGATACGCAGTATTTT. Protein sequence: CASSLGDSILTDTQYF.

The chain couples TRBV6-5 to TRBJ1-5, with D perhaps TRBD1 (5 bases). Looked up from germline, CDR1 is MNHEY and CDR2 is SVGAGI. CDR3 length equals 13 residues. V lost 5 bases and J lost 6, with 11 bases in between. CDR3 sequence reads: CASSLRVGQPQHF. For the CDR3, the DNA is TGTGCCAGCAGTCTCAGGGTAGGTCAGCCCCAGCATTTT.

This CDR3 reads CASKAGVTEAFF. The CDR3 DNA sequence: TGTGCCAGCAAGGCGGGGGTTACTGAAGCTTTCTTT. The chain is built from TRBV28 and TRBJ1-1; weak D call: TRBD1 (5 bases). CDR3 size: 12 residues. Germline assignment: CDR1 MDHEN and CDR2 SYDVKM. Between the trimmed V and J ends, which lost 7 bases and 5 bases, there was a span of 11 bases.

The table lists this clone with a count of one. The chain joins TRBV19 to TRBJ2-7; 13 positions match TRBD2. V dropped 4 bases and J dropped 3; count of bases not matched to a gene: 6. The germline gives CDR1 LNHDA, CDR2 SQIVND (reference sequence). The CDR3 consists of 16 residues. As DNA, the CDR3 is TGTGCCAGTAGTAAGCGACTAGCGGGGGGAAACTACGAGCAGTACTTC. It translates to CASSKRLAGGNYEQYF.

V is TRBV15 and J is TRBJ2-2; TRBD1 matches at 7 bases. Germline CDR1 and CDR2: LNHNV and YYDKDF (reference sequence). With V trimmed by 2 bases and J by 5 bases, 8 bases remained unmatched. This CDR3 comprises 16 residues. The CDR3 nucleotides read TGTGCCACCAGCAGACCGCGGACAGGTTTAACCGGGGAGCTGTTTTTT. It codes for CATSRPRTGLTGELFF.

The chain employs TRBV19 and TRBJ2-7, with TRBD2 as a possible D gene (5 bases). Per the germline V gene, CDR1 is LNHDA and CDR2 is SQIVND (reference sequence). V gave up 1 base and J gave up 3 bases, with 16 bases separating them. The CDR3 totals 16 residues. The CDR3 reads CASSIGSSGRLYEQYF. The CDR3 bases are TGTGCCAGTAGTATAGGATCAAGCGGCCGACTCTACGAGCAGTACTTC. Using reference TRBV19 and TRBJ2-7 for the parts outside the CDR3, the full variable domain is DGGITQSPKYLFRKEGQNVTLSCEQNLNHDAMYWYRQDPGQGLRLIYYSQIVNDFQKGDIAEGYSVSREKKESFPLTVTSAQKNPTAFYLCASSIGSSGRLYEQYFGPGTRLTVT.

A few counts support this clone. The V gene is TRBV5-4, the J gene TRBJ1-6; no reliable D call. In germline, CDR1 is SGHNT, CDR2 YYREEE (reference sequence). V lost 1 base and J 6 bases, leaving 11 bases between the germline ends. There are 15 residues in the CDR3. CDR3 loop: CASSLSSGSNSPLHF. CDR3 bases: TGTGCCAGCAGCTTGTCGTCGGGGTCTAATTCACCCCTCCACTTT.

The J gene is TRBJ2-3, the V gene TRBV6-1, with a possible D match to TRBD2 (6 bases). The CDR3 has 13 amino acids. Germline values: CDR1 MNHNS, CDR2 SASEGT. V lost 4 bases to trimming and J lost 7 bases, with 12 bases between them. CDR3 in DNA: TGTGCCAGCAGTGCGGACCGGGGGAATACGCAGTATTTT. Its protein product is CASSADRGNTQYF.

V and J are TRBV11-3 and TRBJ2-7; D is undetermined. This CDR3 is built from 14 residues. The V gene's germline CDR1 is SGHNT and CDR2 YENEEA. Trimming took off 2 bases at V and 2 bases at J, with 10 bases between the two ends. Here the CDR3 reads CASSLRDSTYEQYF. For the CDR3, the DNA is TGTGCCAGCAGCTTAAGAGACTCTACCTACGAGCAGTACTTC.

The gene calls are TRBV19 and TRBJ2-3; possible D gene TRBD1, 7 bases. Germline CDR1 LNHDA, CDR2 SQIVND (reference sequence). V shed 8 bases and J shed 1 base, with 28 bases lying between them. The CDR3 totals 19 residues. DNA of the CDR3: TGTGCCAGTGGGGAGGTCCTAGGGGGCGTTGGCCTAGGCACAGATACGCAGTATTTT. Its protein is CASGEVLGGVGLGTDTQYF.

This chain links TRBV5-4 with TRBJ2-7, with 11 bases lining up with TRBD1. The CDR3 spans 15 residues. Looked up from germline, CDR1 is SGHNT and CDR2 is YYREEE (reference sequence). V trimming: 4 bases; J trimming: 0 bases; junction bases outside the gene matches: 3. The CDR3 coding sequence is TGTGCCAGCAGCCGGGACAGGGGGACCTCCTACGAGCAGTACTTC. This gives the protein CASSRDRGTSYEQYF.

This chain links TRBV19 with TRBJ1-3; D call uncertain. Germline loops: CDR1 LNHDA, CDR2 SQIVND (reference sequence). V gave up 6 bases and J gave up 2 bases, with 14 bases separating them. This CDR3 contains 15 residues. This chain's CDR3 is CASSNPGVAGNTIYF. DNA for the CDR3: TGTGCCAGTAGCAATCCGGGAGTGGCTGGAAACACCATATATTTT. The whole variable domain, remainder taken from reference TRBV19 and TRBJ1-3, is DGGITQSPKYLFRKEGQNVTLSCEQNLNHDAMYWYRQDPGQGLRLIYYSQIVNDFQKGDIAEGYSVSREKKESFPLTVTSAQKNPTAFYLCASSNPGVAGNTIYFGEGSWLTVV.

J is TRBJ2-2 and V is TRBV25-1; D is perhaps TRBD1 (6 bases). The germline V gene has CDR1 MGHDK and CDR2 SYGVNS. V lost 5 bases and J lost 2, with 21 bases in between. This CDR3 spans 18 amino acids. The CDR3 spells CASSPLPGRGRNTGELFF. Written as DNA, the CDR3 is TGTGCCAGCAGTCCCCTCCCGGGCAGGGGACGAAACACCGGGGAGCTGTTTTTT.

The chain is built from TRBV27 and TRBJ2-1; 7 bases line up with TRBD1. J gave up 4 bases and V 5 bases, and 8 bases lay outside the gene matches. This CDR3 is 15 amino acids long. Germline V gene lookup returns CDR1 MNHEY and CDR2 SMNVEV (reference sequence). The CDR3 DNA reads TGTGCCAGCAGTGACCGACAGGGACCTTACAATGAGCAGTTCTTC. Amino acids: CASSDRQGPYNEQFF.

The CDR3 nucleotides are TGTGCCAGCAGCTTAGGGGGCACCCCAAGGGATTCACCCCTCCACTTT. Its translation is CASSLGGTPRDSPLHF. J is TRBJ1-6 and V is TRBV7-2; a possible D gene is TRBD1 (5 bases). The V gene's germline CDR1 is SGHTA and CDR2 FQGNSA. V was trimmed by 1 base and J by 8 bases, leaving 15 bases between them. The CDR3 has 16 amino acids.

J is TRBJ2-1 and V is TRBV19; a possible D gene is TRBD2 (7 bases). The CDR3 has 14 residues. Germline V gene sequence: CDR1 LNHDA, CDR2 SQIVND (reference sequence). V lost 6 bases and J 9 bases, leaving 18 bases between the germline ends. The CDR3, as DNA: TGTGCCAGTAGCCCCGTGGGGGGGGCGGGTGAGCAGTTCTTC. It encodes CASSPVGGAGEQFF.

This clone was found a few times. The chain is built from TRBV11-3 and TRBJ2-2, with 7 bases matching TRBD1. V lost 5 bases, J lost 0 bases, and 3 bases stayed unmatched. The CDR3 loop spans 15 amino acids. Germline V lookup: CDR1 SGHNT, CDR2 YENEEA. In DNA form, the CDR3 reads TGTGCCAGCAGCCGGACAGGCGCGAACACCGGGGAGCTGTTTTTT. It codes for CASSRTGANTGELFF. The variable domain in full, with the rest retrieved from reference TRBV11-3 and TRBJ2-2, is EAGVVQSPRYKIIEKKQPVAFWCNPISGHNTLYWYLQNLGQGPELLIRYENEEAVDDSQLPKDRFSAERLKGVDSTLKIQPAELGDSAVYLCASSRTGANTGELFFGEGSRLTVL.

The CDR3, as DNA: TGTGCCAGTCGGCCCGCGGACAGGGGTGAAAAACTGTTTTTT. Protein product: CASRPADRGEKLFF. This chain joins TRBV28 and TRBJ1-4; 9 positions agree with TRBD1. V gave up 9 bases and J gave up 7 bases; unmatched junction bases: 9. The CDR3 totals 14 residues. CDR1 is MDHEN, CDR2 SYDVKM, per germline.

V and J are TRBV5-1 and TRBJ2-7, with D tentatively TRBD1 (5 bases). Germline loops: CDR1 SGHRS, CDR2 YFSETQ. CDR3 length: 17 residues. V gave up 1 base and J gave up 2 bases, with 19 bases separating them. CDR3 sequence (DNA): TGCGCCAGCAGCTTGATGTCGCCAGGGATAGTACCCTACGAGCAGTACTTC. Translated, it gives CASSLMSPGIVPYEQYF. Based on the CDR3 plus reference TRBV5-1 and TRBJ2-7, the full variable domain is KAGVTQTPRYLIKTRGQQVTLSCSPISGHRSVSWYQQTPGQGLQFLFEYFSETQRNKGNFPGRFSGRQFSNSRSEMNVSTLELGDSALYLCASSLMSPGIVPYEQYFGPGTRLTVT.

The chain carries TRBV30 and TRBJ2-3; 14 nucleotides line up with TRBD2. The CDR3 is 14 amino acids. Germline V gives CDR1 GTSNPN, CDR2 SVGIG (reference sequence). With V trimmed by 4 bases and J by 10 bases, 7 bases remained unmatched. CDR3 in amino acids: CAWTGTSGSDAQYF. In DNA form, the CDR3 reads TGTGCCTGGACTGGGACTAGCGGGAGCGATGCGCAGTATTTT.

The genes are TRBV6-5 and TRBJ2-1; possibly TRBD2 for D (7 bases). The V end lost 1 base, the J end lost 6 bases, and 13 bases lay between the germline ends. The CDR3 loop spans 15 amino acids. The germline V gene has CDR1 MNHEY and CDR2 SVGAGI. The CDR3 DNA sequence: TGTGCCAGCAGTTACTGGGAGGGGGGGGGCAATGAGCAGTTCTTC. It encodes CASSYWEGGGNEQFF.